This T cell receptor beta chain was found in a study of PD-1 blockade in classical Hodgkin lymphoma (dated by TCRdb to about 2020). In terms of the full investigation: Nivolumab dosing was 3 mg/kg intravenously every 2 weeks, continuing until either disease progression or unacceptable toxicity. The study used TCR beta sequencing and CyTOF to define a peripheral blood immune signature of response to PD-1 blockade in classical Hodgkin lymphoma. What the work shows at the level of the full study, not this receptor alone: Baseline diversity similar to that of newly diagnosed patients was observed in trial patients achieving complete response, whereas significantly lower diversity was observed in partial responders and progressors. The study was restricted to a single clinical trial cohort, and the causes of repertoire differences, possibly disease activity or prior therapy, were left undefined. CD4+ but not CD8+ TCR diversity rose significantly by C4D1 (p=0.0027 vs p=0.16), most apparent in complete responders (p=0.02). Baseline TCR diversity was reported to be lower in newly diagnosed patients than in healthy donors, and even lower in relapsed/refractory patients. Lower diversity was observed in patients in whom nivolumab was started less than 1 year after ASCT, and these patients were excluded from later analyses so that confounding by immune reconstitution would be avoided.

Concerning this clone: Its antigen specificity is not known. One base away there is no much larger clone; base qualities are not given.

Genomic DNA was isolated using the Qiagen DNeasy kit from unsorted PBMCs as well as from negatively selected CD4+ and CD8+ fractions. Using primers that anneal to V and J segments, immunoSEQ multiplex PCR amplified the TCR beta CDR3 regions. Amplification bias was minimized using a synthetic immune receptor repertoire, and residual bias was removed computationally after sequencing. On the study's bioinformatics: Custom Python scripts were used to quantify repertoire diversity as the Shannon entropy index. The unsorted, CD4+ and CD8+ repertoires were each analyzed separately, with the exception of combined analyses, where CD4+ and CD8+ sequences were merged in silico. Clonal expansion was defined as a frequency increase of at least 2-fold after treatment compared with C1D1, and clones undetected at baseline were assigned a pseudocount of 0.5. Singleton clones were defined as clones with 0 or 1 copy at C1D1, and non-singleton clones were defined as clones with 2 or more copies. Clones expanded in unsorted samples were assigned a CD4+, CD8+ or unknown annotation through matching of protein sequences in sorted samples from the same patient. Diversity changes from C1D1 to C4D1 were tested in paired samples using Wilcoxon tests. TCRdb's version of the immuneACCESS table is confined to in-frame rearrangements and falls short of the full clone set. An unresolved V gene accounts for under half of the shortfall where checked; the remainder is of unknown origin. V and J calls and clone size are those listed in that table; D and trimming were worked out from the DNA. This sample is represented by roughly 36,000 clones; 70% to 80% of them were singletons. About 9.1% of the sample lies in the top ten.

The meaning of the sample's time point label: cycle 4 day 1 (C4D1), after 6 weeks of nivolumab. Relapse after autologous stem cell transplantation had occurred in all trial patients, and cohorts A, B and C were distinguished by prior brentuximab vedotin exposure. A total of around 59 patients with relapsed/refractory classical Hodgkin lymphoma made up the trial cohort, and each patient's best overall response was complete response, partial response or progressive disease. Single-agent nivolumab was administered to trial patients in the multi-cohort phase II CheckMate 205 trial. An independent review committee assessed best overall response by applying the 2007 International Working Group response criteria. PBMCs from the trial were collected at three points: immediately before nivolumab initiation (C1D1), and during therapy at cycle 2 day 1 and cycle 4 day 1. Peripheral blood was collected in 8 mL Vacutainer Cell Preparation Tubes, from which PBMCs were isolated by centrifugation and then cryopreserved.

Including cysteine and phenylalanine, the CDR3 has 15 amino acids. The sequence is cut down to CDR3 DNA, 45 bases in frame from base 1. Taken from the germline V gene, the CDR1 and CDR2 loops are LGHNA and YSLEER. This sequence originates from a human donor with classical Hodgkin lymphoma. The source was peripheral blood mononuclear cells (PBMCs), collected before the fourth cycle of nivolumab. The chain uses TRBV4-3 and TRBJ2-5; 8 middle bases align to TRBD2. Matching the DNA end better, TRBJ2-7 makes the J call doubtful. The CDR3: CASSRDVGLAYEQYF. The DNA reads as follows: TGCGCCAGCAGCCGAGACGTGGGACTAGCCTACGAGCAGTACTTC.